A selection of T cell receptor beta chains follows, all from one sample in a study of blood T cell repertoires in COVID-19. The repertoire was sequenced with immunoSEQ multiplex PCR; TCRdb's copy has only in-frame clones and lacks some. This table has approximately 300,000 clones, about nine tenths appearing once. The material sequenced was PBMCs or T cells enriched from blood (not recorded which). The receptor source for this set is a man between 60 and 75 years old who had recovered from COVID-19. The CDR3 runs from the conserved cysteine through the conserved F or W. D genes are given only for firm matches. The size field is filled for only some rows; it gives once, few, many or a size class.

abundance: once; j_gene: TRBJ1-2; v_gene: TRBV19; d_gene: TRBD1; CDR3nt: TGTGCCAGTAGTAGGGGACAGCCCTATGGCTACACCTTC; CDR3aa: CASSRGQPYGYTF
abundance: .; j_gene: TRBJ1-3; v_gene: TRBV6-5; d_gene: TRBD1; CDR3nt: TGTGCCAGCAAAGGGGGCAGCTCAGGAAACACCATATATTTT; CDR3aa: CASKGGSSGNTIYF
abundance: .; j_gene: TRBJ2-1; v_gene: TRBV7-8; d_gene: .; CDR3nt: TGTGCCAGCAGCCCCCGCCAGCGCCAACACAATGAGCAGTTCTTC; CDR3aa: CASSPRQRQHNEQFF
abundance: .; j_gene: TRBJ2-2; v_gene: TRBV11-2; d_gene: TRBD2; CDR3nt: TGTGCCAGCAGCTTTAATAGCGGGAGCCGGGAGCTGTTTTTT; CDR3aa: CASSFNSGSRELFF
abundance: .; j_gene: TRBJ2-7; v_gene: TRBV10-2; d_gene: TRBD2; CDR3nt: TGCGCCAGCAGTGCCGCTAGCGGGAAGGGTGAGCAGTACTTC; CDR3aa: CASSAASGKGEQYF
abundance: .; j_gene: TRBJ1-1; v_gene: TRBV19; d_gene: .; CDR3nt: TGTGCCAGTACTCGAAGCCGGGTCTCTGAAGCTTTCTTT; CDR3aa: CASTRSRVSEAFF
abundance: .; j_gene: TRBJ2-2; v_gene: TRBV18; d_gene: .; CDR3nt: TGTGCCAGCTCACCTTCGGCAGGGCAGAACACCGGGGAGCTGTTTTTT; CDR3aa: CASSPSAGQNTGELFF
abundance: .; j_gene: TRBJ2-7; v_gene: TRBV4-3; d_gene: .; CDR3nt: TGCGCCAGCAGCCAAGACTCTCAGGGTTGGACGGGCGCCTACGAGCAGTACTTC; CDR3aa: CASSQDSQGWTGAYEQYF
abundance: .; j_gene: TRBJ2-7; v_gene: TRBV5-6; d_gene: .; CDR3nt: TGTGCCAGCAGCTTGCTTGAGACGGGTCACGAGCAGTACTTC; CDR3aa: CASSLLETGHEQYF
abundance: .; j_gene: TRBJ1-5; v_gene: TRBV24-1; d_gene: .; CDR3nt: TGTGCCACCAGTGATGGGGGGAGGGCGGATCAGCCCCAGCATTTT; CDR3aa: CATSDGGRADQPQHF
abundance: once; j_gene: TRBJ1-1; v_gene: TRBV27; d_gene: TRBD1; CDR3nt: TGTGCCAGCAGTTTAGCCTACAGGGGTGTGGGCACTGAAGCTTTCTTT; CDR3aa: CASSLAYRGVGTEAFF
abundance: .; j_gene: TRBJ2-7; v_gene: TRBV6-2/TRBV6-3; d_gene: TRBD2; CDR3nt: TGTGCCAGCAGTTACCGGCTAGCGGGATCCACCCTAAGATCCTACGAGCAGTACTTC; CDR3aa: CASSYRLAGSTLRSYEQYF
abundance: .; j_gene: TRBJ2-7; v_gene: TRBV19; d_gene: TRBD1; CDR3nt: TGTGCCAGTACCCACCTCCAAGGGACAGGGGATAACGAGCAGTACTTC; CDR3aa: CASTHLQGTGDNEQYF
abundance: .; j_gene: TRBJ2-7; v_gene: TRBV28; d_gene: .; CDR3nt: TGTGCCAGCAGTTTAAGGTCTGGGGCTAGTTGGGAGCAGTACTTC; CDR3aa: CASSLRSGASWEQYF
abundance: .; j_gene: TRBJ1-1; v_gene: TRBV27; d_gene: .; CDR3nt: TGTGCCAGCGGGGCGCAGGGGAACACTGAAGCTTTCTTT; CDR3aa: CASGAQGNTEAFF
abundance: .; j_gene: TRBJ2-6; v_gene: TRBV7-3; d_gene: .; CDR3nt: TGTGCCAGCAGTACGTACAGGGTCGGTGGGGCCAACGTCCTGACTTTC; CDR3aa: CASSTYRVGGANVLTF
abundance: once; j_gene: TRBJ2-2; v_gene: TRBV24-1; d_gene: .; CDR3nt: TGTGCCACCAGTGGCACAGGGGGGGCCGGGGAGCTGTTTTTT; CDR3aa: CATSGTGGAGELFF
abundance: .; j_gene: TRBJ2-3; v_gene: TRBV10-3; d_gene: TRBD2; CDR3nt: TGTGCCATCAGTGACTCGAAGCGGGAGAGGGGAGATACGCAGTATTTT; CDR3aa: CAISDSKRERGDTQYF
abundance: .; j_gene: TRBJ2-3; v_gene: TRBV5-1; d_gene: TRBD2; CDR3nt: TGCGCCAGCAGCTGGACTAGCGGGAGGGCCGGGACAGATACGCAGTATTTT; CDR3aa: CASSWTSGRAGTDTQYF
abundance: .; j_gene: TRBJ2-5; v_gene: TRBV18; d_gene: .; CDR3nt: TGTGCCAGCTCACCGGCTAGCAGGTCGTCCGAGACCCAGTACTTC; CDR3aa: CASSPASRSSETQYF
abundance: .; j_gene: TRBJ1-5; v_gene: TRBV5-6; d_gene: .; CDR3nt: TGTGCCAGCAGCTTTAGTGGGGCTCGCAATCAGCCCCAGCATTTT; CDR3aa: CASSFSGARNQPQHF
abundance: .; j_gene: TRBJ1-5; v_gene: TRBV28; d_gene: .; CDR3nt: TGTGCCAGCAATTTCCGGGACTTTGGCGAGCAGCCCCAGCATTTT; CDR3aa: CASNFRDFGEQPQHF
abundance: .; j_gene: TRBJ2-3; v_gene: TRBV24-1; d_gene: TRBD1; CDR3nt: TGTGCCACCAGTGCCCCGGACAGGGGGCGATCCCCAGATACGCAGTATTTT; CDR3aa: CATSAPDRGRSPDTQYF
abundance: .; j_gene: TRBJ2-1; v_gene: TRBV5-1; d_gene: TRBD2; CDR3nt: TGCGCCAGCAGCTTTAGCGGGAGGCTTTCTTACAATGAGCAGTTCTTC; CDR3aa: CASSFSGRLSYNEQFF
abundance: few; j_gene: TRBJ2-5; v_gene: TRBV7-2; d_gene: .; CDR3nt: TGTGCCAGCAGCTTAGGACTCCAAGAGACCCAGTACTTC; CDR3aa: CASSLGLQETQYF
abundance: .; j_gene: TRBJ1-3; v_gene: TRBV6-5; d_gene: TRBD1; CDR3nt: TGTGCCAGCAAACTCACAGGGGGCACAAACACCATATATTTT; CDR3aa: CASKLTGGTNTIYF
abundance: .; j_gene: TRBJ2-2; v_gene: TRBV3-1/TRBV3-2; d_gene: TRBD2; CDR3nt: TGTGCCAGCAGCCAAGATCAGAGACTAGCGGGATTGACCGGGGAGCTGTTTTTT; CDR3aa: CASSQDQRLAGLTGELFF
abundance: .; j_gene: TRBJ2-5; v_gene: TRBV18; d_gene: TRBD2; CDR3nt: TGTGCCAGCTCACCAAGGACTAGCGGGAGGGGAGAGACCCAGTACTTC; CDR3aa: CASSPRTSGRGETQYF
abundance: .; j_gene: TRBJ2-1; v_gene: TRBV7-9; d_gene: .; CDR3nt: TGTGCCAGCAGCTTTGATGAGGGTTACAATGAGCAGTTCTTC; CDR3aa: CASSFDEGYNEQFF
abundance: .; j_gene: TRBJ1-2; v_gene: TRBV4-1; d_gene: .; CDR3nt: TGCGCCAGCAGCCAAGATTTAGCGTTTAACTATGGCTACACCTTC; CDR3aa: CASSQDLAFNYGYTF
abundance: .; j_gene: TRBJ2-1; v_gene: TRBV1; d_gene: .; CDR3nt: TGCACCAGCAGCAACGTCGTCCTCAGGACTAGCGTACCCTACAATGAGCAGTTCTTC; CDR3aa: CTSSNVVLRTSVPYNEQFF
abundance: .; j_gene: TRBJ1-6; v_gene: TRBV12-3/TRBV12-4; d_gene: .; CDR3nt: TGTGCCAGCAGTTTAACAGGGAGTTCACCCCTCCACTTT; CDR3aa: CASSLTGSSPLHF
abundance: .; j_gene: TRBJ1-5; v_gene: TRBV27; d_gene: .; CDR3nt: TGTGCCAGCAGATTCCGGGCTAGCGATCAGCCCCAGCATTTT; CDR3aa: CASRFRASDQPQHF
abundance: .; j_gene: TRBJ2-1; v_gene: TRBV7-3; d_gene: TRBD2; CDR3nt: TGTGCCAGCAGCCTCCGGGGGGGCGTAAACAATGAGCAGTTCTTC; CDR3aa: CASSLRGGVNNEQFF
abundance: .; j_gene: TRBJ2-5; v_gene: TRBV5-1; d_gene: .; CDR3nt: TGCGCCAGCAGCGACGGGGACAACGAGACCCAGTACTTC; CDR3aa: CASSDGDNETQYF
abundance: .; j_gene: TRBJ2-6; v_gene: TRBV28; d_gene: TRBD1; CDR3nt: TGTGCCAGCAGTTTTTGGGGCAGGGGGACCTCTGGGGCCAACGTCCTGACTTTC; CDR3aa: CASSFWGRGTSGANVLTF
abundance: .; j_gene: TRBJ2-7; v_gene: TRBV7-9; d_gene: TRBD2; CDR3nt: TGTGCCAGCAGTTGGGAGGGGCTAAGCTCCTACGAGCAGTACTTC; CDR3aa: CASSWEGLSSYEQYF
abundance: .; j_gene: TRBJ2-3; v_gene: TRBV9; d_gene: .; CDR3nt: TGTGCCAGCAGCGTTAGGACTCGTGATACGCAGTATTTT; CDR3aa: CASSVRTRDTQYF
abundance: .; j_gene: TRBJ2-1; v_gene: TRBV7-9; d_gene: TRBD1; CDR3nt: TGTGCCAGCAGCTTAACAGGGGGACACAATGAGCAGTTCTTC; CDR3aa: CASSLTGGHNEQFF
abundance: .; j_gene: TRBJ2-2; v_gene: TRBV9; d_gene: TRBD2; CDR3nt: TGTGCCAATTTCGAAGGACTAGCGGAAGTTATGAACACCGGGGAGCTGTTTTTT; CDR3aa: CANFEGLAEVMNTGELFF
abundance: .; j_gene: TRBJ1-1; v_gene: TRBV2; d_gene: .; CDR3nt: TGTGCCACGGAGGTGGGGAACACTGAAGCTTTCTTT; CDR3aa: CATEVGNTEAFF
abundance: .; j_gene: TRBJ1-6; v_gene: TRBV3-1/TRBV3-2; d_gene: TRBD1; CDR3nt: TGTGCCAGCAGCCGCAAGACAGGGGTAGTTAATTCACCCCTCCACTTT; CDR3aa: CASSRKTGVVNSPLHF
abundance: .; j_gene: TRBJ1-1; v_gene: TRBV2; d_gene: .; CDR3nt: TGTGCCAGCAGGTCTGGGTCCGGGGGCACTGAAGCTTTCTTT; CDR3aa: CASRSGSGGTEAFF
abundance: .; j_gene: TRBJ1-4; v_gene: TRBV30; d_gene: TRBD1; CDR3nt: TGTGCCTGGGTTTCAGGGGGCGCAGGGGAAAAACTGTTTTTT; CDR3aa: CAWVSGGAGEKLFF
abundance: .; j_gene: TRBJ1-2; v_gene: TRBV27; d_gene: TRBD1; CDR3nt: TGTGCCAGCAGTTTGAAGGGGGCTAGCTTACACTATGGCTACACCTTC; CDR3aa: CASSLKGASLHYGYTF
abundance: .; j_gene: TRBJ2-2; v_gene: TRBV9; d_gene: TRBD2; CDR3nt: TGTGCCAGCAGCGTAGTTGGGCTAGCGGGACGGGCCGGGGAGCTGTTTTTT; CDR3aa: CASSVVGLAGRAGELFF
abundance: .; j_gene: TRBJ2-3; v_gene: TRBV3-1/TRBV3-2; d_gene: .; CDR3nt: TGTGCCAGCAGCCACGGCGGGTCCAAAGATACGCAGTATTTT; CDR3aa: CASSHGGSKDTQYF
abundance: .; j_gene: TRBJ2-1; v_gene: TRBV29-1; d_gene: .; CDR3nt: TGCAGCGTTGAATATAGCAGCTACAATGAGCAGTTCTTC; CDR3aa: CSVEYSSYNEQFF
abundance: .; j_gene: TRBJ2-3; v_gene: TRBV5-4; d_gene: TRBD2; CDR3nt: TGTGCCAGCAGTTTTCTAGCGGGAGAGCGCACAGATACGCAGTATTTT; CDR3aa: CASSFLAGERTDTQYF